A selection of T cell receptor beta chains follows, all from one sample in a study of T cells in localized non-small cell lung cancer. The repertoire was sequenced with immunoSEQ multiplex PCR; TCRdb's copy has only in-frame clones and lacks some. The data show about 64,000 clones, roughly 79% seen once. The sequences come from PBMCs, collected before any cancer treatment. These receptors were obtained from a man aged 35 to 69 with stage II lung adenocarcinoma. CDR3s include the opening cysteine and the closing phenylalanine or tryptophan. The order of the fields is CDR3 DNA, CDR3 protein, clone size, J gene, D gene, V gene. A D gene is named only where the DNA matches it firmly. Clone size is shown for a subset of rows, as once, few, many or a class of expanded clone.

CDR3nt: TGTGCCAGCAGCTTAGGGGGCGGACCGAACACTGAAGCTTTCTTT
CDR3aa: CASSLGGGPNTEAFF
abundance: .
j_gene: TRBJ1-1
d_gene: .
v_gene: TRBV11-3

CDR3nt: TGTGCCAGCAGCCAACCGGGGACTGCCTACGAGCAGTACTTC
CDR3aa: CASSQPGTAYEQYF
abundance: .
j_gene: TRBJ2-7
d_gene: .
v_gene: TRBV4-2

CDR3nt: TGCAGCGTTAGCGGGCAGGGGGCTAACGTGGCCGGAAACACCATATATTTT
CDR3aa: CSVSGQGANVAGNTIYF
abundance: .
j_gene: TRBJ1-3
d_gene: TRBD1
v_gene: TRBV29-1

CDR3nt: TGTGCCAGCAGAAGGGACAGGCCCTACGAGCAGTACTTC
CDR3aa: CASRRDRPYEQYF
abundance: .
j_gene: TRBJ2-7
d_gene: TRBD1
v_gene: TRBV2

CDR3nt: TGTGCCTGGAGCACCGGGACACAATTTAATCAGCCCCAGCATTTT
CDR3aa: CAWSTGTQFNQPQHF
abundance: .
j_gene: TRBJ1-5
d_gene: .
v_gene: TRBV30

CDR3nt: TGTGCCTGGGCGGATGGCTACACCTTC
CDR3aa: CAWADGYTF
abundance: .
j_gene: TRBJ1-2
d_gene: .
v_gene: TRBV30

CDR3nt: TGCGCCAGCAGCACCAGAGTTGACAATGAGCAGTTCTTC
CDR3aa: CASSTRVDNEQFF
abundance: .
j_gene: TRBJ2-1
d_gene: .
v_gene: TRBV5-1

CDR3nt: TGTGCCAGCAGAGAAGGGGCCAGTCGTAACACTGAAGCTTTCTTT
CDR3aa: CASREGASRNTEAFF
abundance: .
j_gene: TRBJ1-1
d_gene: .
v_gene: TRBV28

CDR3nt: TGTGCCAGCAGCCGGGATGGGCAGAACAATCAGCCCCAGCATTTT
CDR3aa: CASSRDGQNNQPQHF
abundance: .
j_gene: TRBJ1-5
d_gene: .
v_gene: TRBV6-1

CDR3nt: TGTGCCAGCAGCGCAAATCGGGGGGGGGTGGGAAAACTGTTTTTT
CDR3aa: CASSANRGGVGKLFF
abundance: .
j_gene: TRBJ1-4
d_gene: .
v_gene: TRBV2

CDR3nt: TGTGCCAGCAGCCATACCGGGACAGAGAGAGCTTTCTTT
CDR3aa: CASSHTGTERAFF
abundance: .
j_gene: TRBJ1-1
d_gene: TRBD1
v_gene: TRBV5-4

CDR3nt: TGTGCCAGCAGCGTTAGCCCCTTCCTAGCGGGAAGTTCCTACGAGCAGTACTTC
CDR3aa: CASSVSPFLAGSSYEQYF
abundance: .
j_gene: TRBJ2-7
d_gene: TRBD2
v_gene: TRBV9

CDR3nt: TGTGCCAGCAGCGTAACCCCCGGGACCGGGGAGCTGTTTTTT
CDR3aa: CASSVTPGTGELFF
abundance: few
j_gene: TRBJ2-2
d_gene: .
v_gene: TRBV9

CDR3nt: TGTGCCAGCAGTCAACAGGTACCATCCACCTCTGGAAACACCATATATTTT
CDR3aa: CASSQQVPSTSGNTIYF
abundance: few
j_gene: TRBJ1-3
d_gene: .
v_gene: TRBV7-2

CDR3nt: TGTGCCAGCAGCTTAACTCCTAGCGGGACCGGGGAGCTGTTTTTT
CDR3aa: CASSLTPSGTGELFF
abundance: .
j_gene: TRBJ2-2
d_gene: TRBD2
v_gene: TRBV11-2

CDR3nt: TGTGCCAGCACTTACCAGGGGGGGGGCACTGAAGCTTTCTTT
CDR3aa: CASTYQGGGTEAFF
abundance: .
j_gene: TRBJ1-1
d_gene: TRBD1
v_gene: TRBV6-6

CDR3nt: TGTGCCTGGAAGGAAGCGGGAGCAGGAACCGGGGAGCTGTTTTTT
CDR3aa: CAWKEAGAGTGELFF
abundance: medium-sized
j_gene: TRBJ2-2
d_gene: TRBD2
v_gene: TRBV30

CDR3nt: TGTGCCACCAGCAGAGGGAGCCCCGAAAGGACTGAAGCTTTCTTT
CDR3aa: CATSRGSPERTEAFF
abundance: once
j_gene: TRBJ1-1
d_gene: .
v_gene: TRBV15